Listed below are T cell receptor beta chains from one sample, sequenced in a study of cytomegalovirus exposure and HLA in healthy donors. Libraries were prepared by immunoSEQ multiplex PCR; TCRdb keeps only in-frame clonotypes and omits some of them. The repertoire holds some 250,000 clones, around 80% seen once, with around 5.7% in the top ten. The specimen was PBMCs. The receptors were sampled from a woman in her 40s in good health and CMV-seropositive. Each CDR3 is given with its conserved first and last residue. The D gene is left open where the match is weak. Rows give clone size only sometimes, using once, few, many, or a class for an expanded clone.

cdr3_length,j_call,clone_size,d_call,v_call,cdr3_nt,cdr3_aa
16,TRBJ2-7,-,TRBD2,TRBV5-1,TGCGCCAGCAGCTTGGAGGCTAGCGGGTTCTCCTACGAGCAGTACTTC,CASSLEASGFSYEQYF
19,TRBJ2-1,-,TRBD2,TRBV2,TGTGCCAGCAGTGAATATGCTAGCGGGAGGCCTGGGGGGGACAATGAGCAGTTCTTC,CASSEYASGRPGGDNEQFF
13,TRBJ1-2,-,-,TRBV6-1,TGTGCCACCGGGATCCAGGCGGGGTATGGCTACACCTTC,CATGIQAGYGYTF
13,TRBJ1-1,-,-,TRBV7-9,TGTGCCAGCAGCTCTGCAGGGGCTCGGGAAGCTTTCTTT,CASSSAGAREAFF
15,TRBJ1-4,-,TRBD1,TRBV14,TGTGCCAGCAGCCAAAAACCCGGGACAGGGGAAAAACTGTTTTTT,CASSQKPGTGEKLFF
16,TRBJ2-1,-,TRBD2,TRBV11-3,TGTGCCAGCAGCTCCTTGACGACTAGCCCAAACTGGGGGCAGTTCTTC,CASSSLTTSPNWGQFF
12,TRBJ1-1,-,-,TRBV30,TGTGCCTGGATCAAATGGAACACTGAAGCTTTCTTT,CAWIKWNTEAFF
14,TRBJ2-1,few,-,TRBV21-1,TGTGCCACCGGGGGGACAGGGGGTACAAATGAGCAGTTCTTC,CATGGTGGTNEQFF
13,TRBJ2-3,-,-,TRBV7-2,TGTGCCAGCAGCTCGTACATCACAGATACGCAGTATTTT,CASSSYITDTQYF
12,TRBJ2-7,-,TRBD1,TRBV19,TGTGCCAGTAGCATGACAGGGTCCGAGCAGTACTTC,CASSMTGSEQYF
17,TRBJ1-5,-,-,TRBV5-1,TGCGCCAGCAGCTTACAACGCAAGGTGACTGGCAATCAGCCCCAGCATTTT,CASSLQRKVTGNQPQHF
14,TRBJ1-2,-,TRBD1,TRBV5-4,TGTGCCAGCAGCTTGGCGGGGACAGGCTATGGCTACACCTTC,CASSLAGTGYGYTF
19,TRBJ2-5,-,TRBD2,TRBV5-6,TGTGCCAGCAGCTTTGCGTTCGGGACTAGCGGCCCGACGGGGGAGACCCAGTACTTC,CASSFAFGTSGPTGETQYF
17,TRBJ2-1,-,TRBD2,TRBV9,TGTGCCAGCAGCGCCGCCTTAGCGGGAGAAGGGTACAATGAGCAGTTCTTC,CASSAALAGEGYNEQFF
15,TRBJ1-2,-,-,TRBV4-3,TGCGCCAGCAGCTCTAAGGTAGTGGGGGGAGGTGGCTACACCTTC,CASSSKVVGGGGYTF
14,TRBJ2-7,-,TRBD2,TRBV19,TGTGCCAGTAGTTCGGCGGGGGGGCCTTACGAGCAGTACTTC,CASSSAGGPYEQYF
14,TRBJ2-3,-,-,TRBV4-2,TGTGCCAGCAGCCCGGGATTTAGCACAGATACGCAGTATTTT,CASSPGFSTDTQYF
16,TRBJ2-3,-,TRBD2,TRBV7-2,TGTGCCAGCAGCCTTGAGGCTAGCGGGGGGGCTTATACGCAGTATTTT,CASSLEASGGAYTQYF
15,TRBJ1-3,few,-,TRBV27,TGTGCCAGCAGTCCCTTGGACAGCTCTGGAAACACCATATATTTT,CASSPLDSSGNTIYF
15,TRBJ1-2,-,-,TRBV19,TGTGCCAGTAGTATAGTCGGGACATCTAACTATGGCTACACCTTC,CASSIVGTSNYGYTF
14,TRBJ2-7,-,-,TRBV5-1,TGCGCCAGCAGCTTGGGACAGCTAGGATACGAGCAGTACTTC,CASSLGQLGYEQYF
14,TRBJ2-4,-,TRBD2,TRBV4-3,TGCGCCAGCAGCCCAGGGACTAGCGAAAACATTCAGTACTTC,CASSPGTSENIQYF
13,TRBJ1-5,once,-,TRBV9,TGTGCCAGCAGCTCCGCAGGTAATCAGCCCCAGCATTTT,CASSSAGNQPQHF
14,TRBJ2-3,-,-,TRBV13,TGTGCCAGCAGCTCATCTACTAGCACAGATACGCAGTATTTT,CASSSSTSTDTQYF
15,TRBJ2-7,once,-,TRBV6-1,TGTGCCAGCAGTGAATCCGCTCACAGGTCCAACGAGCAGTACTTC,CASSESAHRSNEQYF
13,TRBJ2-1,-,TRBD2,TRBV7-2,TGTGCCAGCAGAGTAGCGGGAGTGAATGAGCAGTTCTTC,CASRVAGVNEQFF
13,TRBJ1-5,once,TRBD1,TRBV18,TGTGCCAGCTCACCTCAGGGGGGTCAGCCCCAGCATTTT,CASSPQGGQPQHF
11,TRBJ1-1,-,-,TRBV19,TGTGCCGTGATGAGGGTCACTGAAGCTTTCTTT,CAVMRVTEAFF
15,TRBJ1-5,-,-,TRBV19,TGTGCCAGTAGTGGCAGGGGTTCGGGCAATCAGCCCCAGCATTTT,CASSGRGSGNQPQHF
13,TRBJ2-5,-,TRBD2,TRBV29-1,TGCAGCTCAGGGAGGGCCCCCCAAGAGACCCAGTACTTC,CSSGRAPQETQYF
15,TRBJ2-7,once,TRBD1,TRBV2,TGTGCCAGCAGCAAGGGGGCGGTTTCGTCCTACGAGCAGTACTTC,CASSKGAVSSYEQYF
15,TRBJ1-1,-,TRBD1,TRBV6-1,TGTGCCAGCAGTCCGAGGGACAGGAGGCGGGAGGAAGCTTTCTTT,CASSPRDRRREEAFF
15,TRBJ2-7,few,TRBD1,TRBV5-5,TGTGCCAGCAGCTCTGACAGGGATCTCGTCTACGAGCAGTACTTC,CASSSDRDLVYEQYF
14,TRBJ2-7,-,TRBD2,TRBV19,TGTGCCAGTAAACCTAGCGGGGGGTCCTACGAGCAGTACTTC,CASKPSGGSYEQYF
15,TRBJ1-1,once,-,TRBV7-8,TGTGCCAGCAGCGTAGGGGGACAAGGGCTCACTGAAGCTTTCTTT,CASSVGGQGLTEAFF
14,TRBJ2-7,-,TRBD1,TRBV5-1,TGCGCCAGCAGCTTGGGGGCAGGGACAGGCGAGCAGTACTTC,CASSLGAGTGEQYF
15,TRBJ1-1,-,TRBD1,TRBV5-3,TGTGCCAGAAGCGTCCAGGGGGCGGGGAACACTGAAGCTTTCTTT,CARSVQGAGNTEAFF
18,TRBJ1-5,-,TRBD1,TRBV4-1,TGCGCCAGCAGCCAAGATTATGGGACAGCCCTTAGCAATCAGCCCCAGCATTTT,CASSQDYGTALSNQPQHF
14,TRBJ2-1,-,-,TRBV5-1,TGCGCCAGCAGCTTGGTTGTCCGAGGCAATGAGCAGTTCTTC,CASSLVVRGNEQFF
14,TRBJ2-4,once,TRBD1,TRBV7-8,TGTGCCAGCAGCTTCGGGACAGGGGGAAACATTCAGTACTTC,CASSFGTGGNIQYF
16,TRBJ2-6,-,-,TRBV11-2,TGTGCCAGCAGCCGCACCAGGGACTCTGGGGCCAACGTCCTGACTTTC,CASSRTRDSGANVLTF
14,TRBJ1-4,-,-,TRBV7-2,TGTGCCAGCAGCAACCCAGGGTTTCAGGAAAAACTGTTTTTT,CASSNPGFQEKLFF
15,TRBJ1-4,-,-,TRBV9,TGTGCCAGCAGCGTCGCTGGACAGATTAATGAAAAACTGTTTTTT,CASSVAGQINEKLFF
17,TRBJ2-7,few,TRBD2,TRBV9,TGTGCCAGCAGCGAGGGACTAGCGGGAGGGCCGTTAACCGAGCAGTACTTC,CASSEGLAGGPLTEQYF
15,TRBJ1-5,-,TRBD1,TRBV4-2,TGTGCCAGCAGCCAAGAATCACAGGGGGGACAGCCCCAGCATTTT,CASSQESQGGQPQHF
16,TRBJ2-1,once,TRBD1,TRBV30,TGTGCCTGGAGTCACCCCCGGACAGGGGGCGAGAATGAGCAGTTCTTC,CAWSHPRTGGENEQFF
10,TRBJ1-4,-,-,TRBV6-1,TGTGCCACCACGAGGGAAAAACTGTTTTTT,CATTREKLFF
15,TRBJ2-2,-,TRBD1,TRBV4-2,TGTGCCAGCAGCCAAGGGGACAGGGTAACCGGGGAGCTGTTTTTT,CASSQGDRVTGELFF
13,TRBJ1-5,-,-,TRBV6-6,TGTGCCAGCAGTTCCACGGGGTCCCAGCCCCAGCATTTT,CASSSTGSQPQHF
15,TRBJ2-2,-,-,TRBV7-2,TGTGCCAGCAGCTTAGTAGTACGTCGCACCGGGGAGCTGTTTTTT,CASSLVVRRTGELFF
16,TRBJ2-3,-,-,TRBV9,TGTGCCAGCAGCGTTAGCACTAGCCATAACACAGATACGCAGTATTTT,CASSVSTSHNTDTQYF
16,TRBJ2-5,-,TRBD2,TRBV2,TGTGCCAGCAGTTTTCGACTAGCGGGAGGGCAGGAGACCCAGTACTTC,CASSFRLAGGQETQYF
20,TRBJ2-1,-,TRBD2,TRBV11-3,TGTGCCAGCAGCTTGCGAAATCCCGGGACTAGCGGGATTCCTTCCAATGAGCAGTTCTTC,CASSLRNPGTSGIPSNEQFF
17,TRBJ2-3,-,TRBD2,TRBV5-6,TGTGCCAGCAGCTCCGCCGGGACTAGCGGAAAAATAGATACGCAGTATTTT,CASSSAGTSGKIDTQYF
14,TRBJ2-7,-,TRBD2,TRBV7-9,TGTGCCAGCAGCCACAGTTCTAGCGGGAGAGAGCAGTACTTC,CASSHSSSGREQYF
15,TRBJ1-2,-,TRBD1,TRBV15,TGTGCCACCAGATCGCAGGGGGCGGGGGTGTTTAGCTACACCTTC,CATRSQGAGVFSYTF
15,TRBJ1-2,-,-,TRBV30,TGTGCCTGGAGTAGGGACACCCCCCTTGAGGATGGCTACACCTTC,CAWSRDTPLEDGYTF